This T cell receptor beta chain was retrieved from a study of cytomegalovirus exposure and HLA in healthy donors. The study, taken as a whole, reports: Cytomegalovirus status was reportedly diagnosed by the classifier with high specificity and sensitivity. Researchers left out some V segments, among them TRBV6-2 and TRBV6-3, as indistinguishable. A later analysis showed that HLA-associated TCR beta chains had undergone more clonal expansion than equally common others.

PCR primers comprised 60 Vbeta and 13 Jbeta primers. Assay used: immunoSEQ multiplex PCR; TCRdb lists only in-frame clones, some missing. The sample has 100,000 to 150,000 clones; approximately 78% are singletons. A word on this clone: The target antigen is unknown.

The CDR3 is 15 residues long. The source of this sequence is a woman aged 50 to 65 in good health and CMV-seropositive. The material sequenced was PBMCs. The gene calls are TRBV7-5 and TRBJ1-5; TRBD1, as called in the table, went unchecked against the DNA. TRBV7-5 is described as a pseudogene. CDR3 amino acids: CARSRDRGHNQPQHF. CDR3 sequence (DNA): TGTGCCAGAAGCCGAGACAGGGGGCATAATCAGCCCCAGCATTTT.